These 4 T cell receptor beta chains were sequenced from one sample in a study of a mutant IDH1 vaccine in newly diagnosed glioma. Time point here: week 35, safety follow-up. Each vaccine dose was 300 ug of mutant IDH1 20-mer peptide, with topical imiquimod. The repertoire was sequenced with immunoSEQ multiplex PCR; TCRdb's copy has only in-frame clones and lacks some. The table lists tens of thousands of clones, 88% of them singletons, with 5% to 7% in the top ten. No antigen is known for these receptors. Source: PBMCs, taken from a glioma patient whose treatment included an IDH1 peptide vaccine. These receptors were collected from a woman aged 40-49 years with glioma.

The V gene is TRBV18, the J gene TRBJ1-1, with a possible D match to TRBD1 (6 bases). This CDR3 region has 13 residues. Trimming left V 8 bases short and J 7 bases short, with 17 bases between. Germline V gene sequence: CDR1 KGHSH, CDR2 LQKENI. CDR3 amino acids: CASTSNREIEAFF. The CDR3 DNA follows: TGTGCCAGCACGAGCAACAGGGAAATTGAAGCTTTCTTT.

This rearrangement joins TRBV27 to TRBJ1-6, with 10 bases fitting TRBD1. CDR1 is MNHEY, CDR2 SMNVEV, per germline (reference sequence). V was clipped by 2 bases and J by 10 bases; unmatched bases: 2. CDR3 length: 14 amino acids. The chain's CDR3 is CASSLGTGVSPLHF. DNA for the CDR3: TGTGCCAGCAGTTTAGGGACAGGGGTATCACCCCTCCACTTT.

The genes are TRBV18 and TRBJ2-5; TRBD1 agrees at 7 bases. Per the germline V gene, CDR1 is KGHSH and CDR2 is LQKENI. Losses at the gene ends were 2 bases for V and 5 bases for J; bases not matched to a gene: 8. The CDR3 length is 15 residues. The CDR3 DNA follows: TGTGCCAGCTCACCAAACAACCAGGGACAGGAGACCCAGTACTTC. As protein: CASSPNNQGQETQYF.

This clone was seen a few times. The CDR3 sequence: CASSLSVGVRETQYF. The CDR3 nucleotides are TGTGCCAGCAGCTTGTCCGTGGGGGTCAGGGAGACCCAGTACTTC. V gene TRBV5-5 combines with J gene TRBJ2-5; D tentatively fits TRBD1 or TRBD2 (5 bases each). This CDR3 region has 15 residues. The germline gives CDR1 SGHKS, CDR2 YYEKEE (reference sequence). Deletions cut 1 base from V and 5 bases from J, with 15 bases between.